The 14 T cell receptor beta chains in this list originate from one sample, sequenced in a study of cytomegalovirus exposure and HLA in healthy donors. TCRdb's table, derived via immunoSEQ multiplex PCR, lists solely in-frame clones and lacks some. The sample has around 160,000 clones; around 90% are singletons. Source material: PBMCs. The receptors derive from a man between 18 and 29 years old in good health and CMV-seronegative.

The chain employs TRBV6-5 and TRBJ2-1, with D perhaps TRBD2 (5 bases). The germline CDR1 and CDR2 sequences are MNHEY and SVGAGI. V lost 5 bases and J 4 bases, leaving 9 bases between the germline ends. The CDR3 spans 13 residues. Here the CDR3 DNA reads TGTGCCAGCAGTCTAGCAGTTTACAATGAGCAGTTCTTC. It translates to CASSLAVYNEQFF.

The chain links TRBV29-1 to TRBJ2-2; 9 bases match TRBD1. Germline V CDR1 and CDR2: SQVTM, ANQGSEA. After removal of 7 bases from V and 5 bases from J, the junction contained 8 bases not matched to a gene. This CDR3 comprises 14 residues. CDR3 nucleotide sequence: TGCAGCGCTCTGACAGGGGGTAGAACCGGGGAGCTGTTTTTT. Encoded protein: CSALTGGRTGELFF.

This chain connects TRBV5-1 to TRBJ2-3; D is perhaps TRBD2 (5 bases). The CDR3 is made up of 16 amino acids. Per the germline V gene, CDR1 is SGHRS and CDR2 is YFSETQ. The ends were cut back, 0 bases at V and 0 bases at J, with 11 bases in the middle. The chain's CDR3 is CASSLEARTSTDTQYF. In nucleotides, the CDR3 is TGCGCCAGCAGCTTGGAGGCTCGGACTAGCACAGATACGCAGTATTTT.

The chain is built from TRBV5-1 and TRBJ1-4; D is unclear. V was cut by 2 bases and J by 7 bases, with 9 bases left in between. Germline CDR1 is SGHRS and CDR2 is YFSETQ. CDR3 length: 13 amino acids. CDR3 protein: CASSFAGGEKLFF. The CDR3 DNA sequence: TGCGCCAGCAGCTTCGCGGGTGGTGAAAAACTGTTTTTT. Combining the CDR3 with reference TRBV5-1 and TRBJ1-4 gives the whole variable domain KAGVTQTPRYLIKTRGQQVTLSCSPISGHRSVSWYQQTPGQGLQFLFEYFSETQRNKGNFPGRFSGRQFSNSRSEMNVSTLELGDSALYLCASSFAGGEKLFFGSGTQLSVL.

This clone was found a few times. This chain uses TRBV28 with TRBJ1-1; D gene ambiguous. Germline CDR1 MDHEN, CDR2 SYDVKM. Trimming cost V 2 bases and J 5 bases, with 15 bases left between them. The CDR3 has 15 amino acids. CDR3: CASSLGYWAKTEAFF. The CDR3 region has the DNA TGTGCCAGCAGTTTAGGATATTGGGCGAAGACTGAAGCTTTCTTT.

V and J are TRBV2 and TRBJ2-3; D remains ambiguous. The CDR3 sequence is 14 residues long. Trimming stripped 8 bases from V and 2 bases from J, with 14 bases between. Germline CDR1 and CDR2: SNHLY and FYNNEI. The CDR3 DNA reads TGTGCCAGCCGAGATCTTACCTTCACAGATACGCAGTATTTT. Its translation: CASRDLTFTDTQYF. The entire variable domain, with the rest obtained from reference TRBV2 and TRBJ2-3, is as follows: EPEVTQTPSHQVTQMGQEVILRCVPISNHLYFYWYRQILGQKVEFLVSFYNNEISEKSEIFDDQFSVERPDGSNFTLKIRSTKLEDSAMYFCASRDLTFTDTQYFGPGTRLTVL.

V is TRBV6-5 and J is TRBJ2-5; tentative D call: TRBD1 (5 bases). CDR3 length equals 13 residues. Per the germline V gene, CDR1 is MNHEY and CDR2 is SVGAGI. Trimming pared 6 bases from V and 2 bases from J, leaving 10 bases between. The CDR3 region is CASSRRQQETQYF. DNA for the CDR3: TGTGCCAGCAGCCGCCGACAGCAAGAGACCCAGTACTTC.

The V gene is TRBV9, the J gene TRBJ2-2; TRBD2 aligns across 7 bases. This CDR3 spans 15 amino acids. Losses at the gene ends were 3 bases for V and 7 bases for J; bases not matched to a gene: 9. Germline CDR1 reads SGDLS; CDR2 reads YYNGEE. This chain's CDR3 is CASSGGRASVGELFF. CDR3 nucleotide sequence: TGTGCCAGCAGCGGCGGGAGAGCCTCCGTCGGGGAGCTGTTTTTT. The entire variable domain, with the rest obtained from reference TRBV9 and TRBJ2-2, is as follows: DSGVTQTPKHLITATGQRVTLRCSPRSGDLSVYWYQQSLDQGLQFLIQYYNGEERAKGNILERFSAQQFPDLHSELNLSSLELGDSALYFCASSGGRASVGELFFGEGSRLTVL.

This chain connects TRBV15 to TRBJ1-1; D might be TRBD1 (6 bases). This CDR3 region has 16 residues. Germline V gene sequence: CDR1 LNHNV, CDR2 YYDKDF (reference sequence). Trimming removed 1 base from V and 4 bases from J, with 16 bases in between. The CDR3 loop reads CATSRGNRVPSTEAFF. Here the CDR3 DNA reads TGTGCCACCAGCAGAGGGAACAGGGTCCCGAGCACTGAAGCTTTCTTT.

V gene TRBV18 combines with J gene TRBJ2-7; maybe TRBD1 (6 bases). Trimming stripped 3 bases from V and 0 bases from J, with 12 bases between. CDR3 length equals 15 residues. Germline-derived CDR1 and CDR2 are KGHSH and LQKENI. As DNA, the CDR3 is TGTGCCAGCTCACCGGATCCGGACAGCTCCTACGAGCAGTACGTC. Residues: CASSPDPDSSYEQYV.

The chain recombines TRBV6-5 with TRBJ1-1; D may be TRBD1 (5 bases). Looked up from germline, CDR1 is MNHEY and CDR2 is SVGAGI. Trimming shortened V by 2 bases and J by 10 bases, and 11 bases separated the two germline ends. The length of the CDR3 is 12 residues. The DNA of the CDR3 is TGTGCCAGCAGTTACCCGGGGAGGGGAGCTTTCTTT. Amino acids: CASSYPGRGAFF.

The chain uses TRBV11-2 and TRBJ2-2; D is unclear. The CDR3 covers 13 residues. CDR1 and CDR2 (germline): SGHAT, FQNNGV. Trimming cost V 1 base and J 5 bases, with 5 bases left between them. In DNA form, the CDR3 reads TGTGCCAGCAGCTTAGCGGGTACCGGGGAGCTGTTTTTT. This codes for CASSLAGTGELFF.

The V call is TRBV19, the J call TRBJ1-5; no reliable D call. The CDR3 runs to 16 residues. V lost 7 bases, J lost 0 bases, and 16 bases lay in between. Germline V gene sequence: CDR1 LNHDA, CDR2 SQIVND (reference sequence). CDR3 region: CASTGFVRYSNQPQHF. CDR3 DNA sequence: TGTGCCAGTACGGGGTTTGTCCGCTATAGCAATCAGCCCCAGCATTTT.

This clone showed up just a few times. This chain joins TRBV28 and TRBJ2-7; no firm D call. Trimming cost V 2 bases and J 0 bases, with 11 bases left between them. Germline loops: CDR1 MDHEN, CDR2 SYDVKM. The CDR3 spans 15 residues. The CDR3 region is CASSLEATLSYEQYF. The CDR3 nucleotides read TGTGCCAGCAGTTTAGAGGCCACCCTCTCCTACGAGCAGTACTTC.